This T cell receptor beta chain was captured by sequencing in a study of shared clonotypes between healthy human individuals. Points from the study as a whole: Larger richness was generally estimated for naive than memory subsets.

Comments on this clone: Antigen unknown.

Some clones are missing from TCRdb's copy, which holds only in-frame ones; the method was immunoSEQ multiplex PCR. Among about 1.5 million clones, around 98% were seen once, and the ten largest hold about 0.45%. Donors comprised healthy HIV-negative adults lacking recent acute infections or vaccinations. All participating donors were Caucasian adults from Nashville, Tennessee. CD4+ cells yielded CD45RA+ naive and CD45RA-negative memory subsets. The CDR3 is made up of 13 amino acids. Trimming removed 2 bases at V and 1 base at J, with 5 bases between. Germline-derived CDR1 and CDR2 are SNHLY and FYNNEI.

The source of this sequence is a man aged 30-40 years in good health. Sequenced input: naive CD4+ T cells sorted from blood. Subset meaning: CD45RA+ positively selected. The chain couples TRBV2 to TRBJ1-1; no firm D call. CDR3 nucleotide sequence: TGTGCCAGCAGTGAATACGGGAACACTGAAGCTTTCTTT. As protein: CASSEYGNTEAFF.